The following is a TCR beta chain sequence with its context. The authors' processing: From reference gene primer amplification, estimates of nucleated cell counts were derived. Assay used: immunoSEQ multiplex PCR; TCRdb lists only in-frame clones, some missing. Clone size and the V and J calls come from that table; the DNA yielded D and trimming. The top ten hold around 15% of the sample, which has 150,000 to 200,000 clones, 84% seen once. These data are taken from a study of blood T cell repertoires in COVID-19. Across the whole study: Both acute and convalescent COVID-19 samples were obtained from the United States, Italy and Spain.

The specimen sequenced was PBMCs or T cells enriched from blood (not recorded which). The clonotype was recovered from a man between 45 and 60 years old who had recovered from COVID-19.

The CDR3 nucleotides are TGTGCCATCAGTGAGGGAGGCTACGAGCAGTACTTC. Translation: CAISEGGYEQYF. The V and J genes are TRBV10-3 and TRBJ2-7; the D gene is possibly TRBD2 (5 bases). In germline, CDR1 is ENHRY, CDR2 SYGVKD. This CDR3 region has 12 residues. Trimming took off 2 bases at V and 3 bases at J, with 5 bases between the two ends.